One and the same sample provided the 18 T cell receptor beta chains below, sequenced in a study of cytomegalovirus exposure and HLA in healthy donors. 60 Vbeta and 13 Jbeta primers were used in PCR. Libraries were prepared by immunoSEQ multiplex PCR; TCRdb keeps only in-frame clonotypes and omits some of them. Of some 140,000 clones detected, roughly 80% appear once; the ten largest clones hold about 13%. Sequencing was done on a sample of PBMCs. These receptor sequences come from a man aged 30-40 years in good health and CMV-seropositive.

The rearrangement uses TRBV6-1 and TRBJ2-7, with 7 bases lining up with TRBD1. Germline loops: CDR1 MNHNS, CDR2 SASEGT. The CDR3 spans 12 residues. V was pared by 1 base and J by 9 bases, with 3 bases of the junction left unmatched. The CDR3 DNA reads TGTGCCAGCAGTGAAGGAAGGGACAGGCAGTACTTC. The encoded protein is CASSEGRDRQYF.

This clone was seen more than once but under ten times. The chain links TRBV11-2 to TRBJ2-7, with TRBD1 matching over 8 bases. In germline, CDR1 is SGHAT, CDR2 FQNNGV. The CDR3 is 14 residues long. The trim removed 1 base at V and 2 bases at J, leaving 1 base unmatched. The CDR3 DNA reads TGTGCCAGCAGCTTAGGGACAGGGACCTACGAGCAGTACTTC. Its protein is CASSLGTGTYEQYF. Based on the CDR3 plus reference TRBV11-2 and TRBJ2-7, the full variable domain is EAGVAQSPRYKIIEKRQSVAFWCNPISGHATLYWYQQILGQGPKLLIQFQNNGVVDDSQLPKDRFSAERLKGVDSTLKIQPAKLEDSAVYLCASSLGTGTYEQYFGPGTRLTVT.

The rearrangement uses TRBV19 and TRBJ2-7; 8 bases are shared with TRBD1. Trimming removed 3 bases from V and 3 bases from J; junction bases left unmatched: 13. Germline CDR1 is LNHDA and CDR2 is SQIVND (reference sequence). The CDR3 length is 17 residues. DNA for the CDR3: TGTGCCAGTAGTATCGGCAGGGGGCGAAGTGTAAACTACGAGCAGTACTTC. It yields the protein CASSIGRGRSVNYEQYF.

The chain links TRBV9 to TRBJ2-3; TRBD2 matches at 9 bases. The CDR3 is 17 amino acids. V lost 0 bases, J lost 6 bases, and 11 bases stayed unmatched. From germline, CDR1 is SGDLS and CDR2 YYNGEE. CDR3 in amino acids: CASSVGPSGVGTDTQYF. The CDR3 nucleotides are TGTGCCAGCAGCGTAGGTCCTAGCGGGGTCGGGACGGATACGCAGTATTTT.

The rearrangement links TRBV5-5 to TRBJ2-1, with D hard to call. The V gene lost 4 bases and the J gene lost 5 bases, with 22 bases spanning the gap. Looked up from germline, CDR1 is SGHKS and CDR2 is YYEKEE (reference sequence). CDR3 length: 17 amino acids. As DNA, the CDR3 is TGTGCCAGCAGCACTAACCTAGGCAGCTATGACCACAATGAGCAGTTCTTC. Protein product: CASSTNLGSYDHNEQFF.

The chain is built from TRBV4-1 and TRBJ2-1; D is possibly TRBD2 (6 bases). Trimming pared 0 bases from V and 6 bases from J, leaving 12 bases between. Germline V gives CDR1 MGHRA, CDR2 YSYEKL. The CDR3 is 15 amino acids. In DNA, the CDR3 is TGCGCCAGCAGCCAAGACGGGACTGTCTTCAATGAGCAGTTCTTC. Translating gives CASSQDGTVFNEQFF.

In its sample, this clone was seen a few times. V is TRBV19 and J is TRBJ2-7; D may be TRBD2 (6 bases). The CDR3 is 16 amino acids. Germline assignment: CDR1 LNHDA and CDR2 SQIVND (reference sequence). V dropped 0 bases and J dropped 0 bases, with 12 bases sitting between them. The CDR3 nucleotides read TGTGCCAGTAGTATAGAGCTGGGACTGACCTCCTACGAGCAGTACTTC. Translating it yields CASSIELGLTSYEQYF.

This clone was detected only once. CDR3: CASSEWREVYNEQFF. The DNA of the CDR3 is TGTGCCAGCAGTGAATGGCGGGAGGTCTACAATGAGCAGTTCTTC. The chain employs TRBV25-1 and TRBJ2-1; TRBD2 aligns across 8 bases. Germline V gives CDR1 MGHDK, CDR2 SYGVNS. Germline trimming cut 1 base from V and 3 bases from J; bases unmatched to any gene: 2. This CDR3 is built from 15 residues.

The table lists this clone with a count of one. The genes are TRBV5-1 and TRBJ2-5; 8 nucleotides line up with TRBD1. The CDR3 consists of 16 residues. Germline V gene sequence: CDR1 SGHRS, CDR2 YFSETQ. V shed 3 bases and J 2 bases; nucleotides not matched to a gene: 9. The CDR3 bases are TGCGCCAGCAGCTATCTCGGACAGGGTGGACAAGAGACCCAGTACTTC. The encoded protein is CASSYLGQGGQETQYF.

The V call is TRBV19, the J call TRBJ2-3, with TRBD1 identical over 9 bases. Germline lookup yields CDR1 LNHDA and CDR2 SQIVND (reference sequence). V shed 4 bases, J shed 2 bases, and the junction held 7 bases outside the gene matches. This CDR3 has 16 amino acids. The CDR3 region is CASSTGTGTYTDTQYF. The CDR3, as DNA: TGTGCCAGTAGTACGGGGACAGGGACTTACACAGATACGCAGTATTTT. The full variable domain, its missing parts supplied by reference TRBV19 and TRBJ2-3, is DGGITQSPKYLFRKEGQNVTLSCEQNLNHDAMYWYRQDPGQGLRLIYYSQIVNDFQKGDIAEGYSVSREKKESFPLTVTSAQKNPTAFYLCASSTGTGTYTDTQYFGPGTRLTVL.

This clone has a handful of counts. The chain carries TRBV28 and TRBJ2-3; 15 bases align to TRBD2. V lost 5 bases to trimming and J lost 3 bases; unmatched junction nucleotides: 0. Germline CDR1 is MDHEN and CDR2 is SYDVKM. CDR3 size: 15 residues. The CDR3 loop reads CASSGLAGGTDTQYF. The CDR3 nucleotides are TGTGCCAGCAGTGGACTAGCGGGAGGGACAGATACGCAGTATTTT.

The CDR3 DNA sequence: TGTGCCAGCAGCGGGGGACAGGGCTACGAGCAGTACTTC. Its translation is CASSGGQGYEQYF. The chain has TRBV5-4 and TRBJ2-7, with 9 bases identical to TRBD1. The CDR3 spans 13 residues. V dropped 4 bases and J dropped 3; count of bases not matched to a gene: 2. Germline-derived CDR1 and CDR2 are SGHNT and YYREEE (reference sequence).

V is TRBV19 and J is TRBJ2-1, with D perhaps matching TRBD2 (6 bases). The CDR3 loop spans 13 amino acids. CDR1 is LNHDA and CDR2 is SQIVND in the germline V gene (reference sequence). Trimming removed 5 bases at V and 7 bases at J, with 12 bases between. CDR3 protein: CASSPGLSNEQFF. In DNA, the CDR3 is TGTGCCAGTAGTCCGGGACTTTCAAATGAGCAGTTCTTC.

The chain uses TRBV9 and TRBJ2-2; 7 bases match TRBD1. V was clipped by 2 bases and J by 5 bases; unmatched bases: 9. The CDR3 contains 16 residues. Per germline, CDR1 SGDLS and CDR2 YYNGEE. CDR3 nucleotides: TGTGCCAGCAGCGTCACTACAGGGGTCTTAACCGGGGAGCTGTTTTTT. This encodes CASSVTTGVLTGELFF.

The chain joins TRBV18 to TRBJ1-5, with D possibly TRBD1 on 5 matching bases. The CDR3 totals 15 residues. CDR1 is KGHSH, CDR2 LQKENI, per germline. Between the trimmed V and J ends, which lost 3 bases and 0 bases, there was a span of 9 bases. The chain's CDR3 is CASSPGRDSNQPQHF. Written as DNA, the CDR3 is TGTGCCAGCTCACCGGGGCGAGATAGCAATCAGCCCCAGCATTTT.

As for this clone: Other DNA sequences of this sample code for an identical CDR3. The chain joins TRBV28 to TRBJ1-1; D may be TRBD1 (6 bases). Trimming shortened V by 5 bases and J by 1 base, and 11 bases separated the two germline ends. From germline, CDR1 is MDHEN and CDR2 SYDVKM. CDR3 length: 14 amino acids. CDR3 coding DNA: TGTGCCAGCAGTCCTCGAGGGGGGAACACTGAAGCTTTCTTT. Protein sequence: CASSPRGGNTEAFF. The full variable domain, rest sourced from reference TRBV28 and TRBJ1-1, is DVKVTQSSRYLVKRTGEKVFLECVQDMDHENMFWYRQDPGLGLRLIYFSYDVKMKEKGDIPEGYSVSREKKERFSLILESASTNQTSMYLCASSPRGGNTEAFFGQGTRLTVV.

The gene calls are TRBV5-1 and TRBJ2-2; 9 bases are a match to TRBD1. The CDR3 has 15 residues. J was trimmed by 6 bases and V by 4 bases; bases with no gene match: 7. Germline loops: CDR1 SGHRS, CDR2 YFSETQ. The CDR3: CASSRTGDGSGELFF. As DNA, the CDR3 is TGCGCCAGCAGCCGGACAGGGGATGGCTCCGGGGAGCTGTTTTTT.

This chain connects TRBV19 to TRBJ2-2; 9 bases agree with TRBD2. J was trimmed by 1 base and V by 3 bases; bases with no gene match: 9. Germline assignment: CDR1 LNHDA and CDR2 SQIVND (reference sequence). The CDR3 runs to 18 residues. The CDR3: CASSMFFSGSRNTGELFF. CDR3 nucleotide sequence: TGTGCCAGTAGTATGTTCTTTAGCGGGAGTCGGAACACCGGGGAGCTGTTTTTT. Full variable domain (outside the CDR3, taken from reference TRBV19 and TRBJ2-2): DGGITQSPKYLFRKEGQNVTLSCEQNLNHDAMYWYRQDPGQGLRLIYYSQIVNDFQKGDIAEGYSVSREKKESFPLTVTSAQKNPTAFYLCASSMFFSGSRNTGELFFGEGSRLTVL.